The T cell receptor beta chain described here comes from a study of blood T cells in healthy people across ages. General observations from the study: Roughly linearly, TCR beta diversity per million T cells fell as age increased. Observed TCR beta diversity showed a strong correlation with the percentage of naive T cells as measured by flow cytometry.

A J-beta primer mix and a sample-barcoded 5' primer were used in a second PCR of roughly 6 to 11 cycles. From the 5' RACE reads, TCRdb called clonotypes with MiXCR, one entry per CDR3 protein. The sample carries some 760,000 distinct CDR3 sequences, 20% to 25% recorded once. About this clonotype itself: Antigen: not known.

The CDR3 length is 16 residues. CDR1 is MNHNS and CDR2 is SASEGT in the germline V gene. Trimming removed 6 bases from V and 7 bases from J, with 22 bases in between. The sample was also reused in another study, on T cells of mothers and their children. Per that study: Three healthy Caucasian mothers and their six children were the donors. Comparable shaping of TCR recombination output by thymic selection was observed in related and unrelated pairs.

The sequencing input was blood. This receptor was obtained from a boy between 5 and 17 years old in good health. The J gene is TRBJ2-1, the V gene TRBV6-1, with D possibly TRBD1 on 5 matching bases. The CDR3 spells CASRGTGRHPANEQFF. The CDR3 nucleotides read TGTGCCAGCAGAGGTACAGGTCGCCACCCGGCTAATGAGCAGTTCTTC.